This TCR beta chain appears in the sequencing data of a study of neurological immune-mediated disorders. TCRdb analysed the 5' RACE reads with MiXCR anew, one entry per CDR3 protein. The sample has 18,000 or so distinct CDR3 sequences, about 10% seen once. Volunteers at a blood bank in Maryland, USA, were the healthy controls. Losses at the gene ends were 0 bases for V and 4 bases for J; bases not matched to a gene: 3. Germline lookup yields CDR1 LGHNA and CDR2 YSLEER. This CDR3 has 15 residues. The sequence came from a woman aged 50 to 65 in good health. Source material: CD8+ T cells from blood. The rearrangement links TRBV4-3 to TRBJ2-7; TRBD2 matches 10 bases. CDR3 nucleotides: TGCGCCAGCAGCCAAGACGCTAGCGGGAGTTACGAGCAGTACTTC. Amino acids: CASSQDASGSYEQYF.